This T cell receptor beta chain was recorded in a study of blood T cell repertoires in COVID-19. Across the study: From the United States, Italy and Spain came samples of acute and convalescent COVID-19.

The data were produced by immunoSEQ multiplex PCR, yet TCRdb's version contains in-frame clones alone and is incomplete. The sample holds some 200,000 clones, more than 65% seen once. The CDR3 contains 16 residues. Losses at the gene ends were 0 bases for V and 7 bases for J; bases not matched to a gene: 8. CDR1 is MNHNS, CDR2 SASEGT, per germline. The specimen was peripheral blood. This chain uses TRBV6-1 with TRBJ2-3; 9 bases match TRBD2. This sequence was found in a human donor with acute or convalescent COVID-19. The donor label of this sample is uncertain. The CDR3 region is CASSEARASGRYTQYF. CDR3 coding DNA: TGTGCCAGCAGTGAAGCGCGGGCGAGCGGGAGGTATACGCAGTATTTT.